This entry lists 7 T cell receptor beta chains sequenced from one sample in a study of a mutant IDH1 vaccine in newly diagnosed glioma. Clones were sequenced by immunoSEQ multiplex PCR, and TCRdb holds only the in-frame ones, with some missing. There are tens of thousands of clones in the sample; around 86% occur only once, and roughly 2.8% lies in the top ten. Time point specified: baseline, week 1 (first vaccination visit). Treatment specified: pre-vaccination baseline after standard-of-care therapy. The specimen comprised PBMCs, sampled from a glioma patient treated with radiotherapy, temozolomide or both. The receptors shown here come from a man younger than 40 with glioma.

The V gene is TRBV6-4, the J gene TRBJ1-2, with D tentatively TRBD1 (6 bases). This CDR3 is 16 amino acids long. Between the trimmed V and J ends, which lost 0 bases and 4 bases, there was a span of 15 bases. Germline loops: CDR1 MRHNA, CDR2 SNTAGT. CDR3: CASSDSGTGRLYGYTF. The CDR3, as DNA: TGTGCCAGCAGTGACTCGGGTACAGGGCGACTCTATGGCTACACCTTC.

This clone appeared once. The chain has TRBV2 and TRBJ1-2; D might be TRBD1 (6 bases). V was pared by 6 bases and J by 4 bases, with 12 bases between. Germline V gene sequence: CDR1 SNHLY, CDR2 FYNNEI. CDR3 length: 13 amino acids. This CDR3 reads CASRAQGIYGYTF. CDR3 DNA sequence: TGTGCCAGCAGGGCACAGGGTATCTATGGCTACACCTTC.

The chain uses TRBV10-2 and TRBJ1-1, with D unresolved. The CDR3 totals 12 residues. CDR1 is WSHSY and CDR2 is SAAADI in the germline V gene. Trimming took 3 bases from V and 1 from J, leaving 3 bases between them. CDR3 in amino acids: CASSDQNTEAFF. As DNA, the CDR3 is TGCGCCAGCAGTGATCAGAACACTGAAGCTTTCTTT.

V and J are TRBV5-1 and TRBJ1-1; D possibly corresponds to TRBD1 (5 bases). Germline V lookup: CDR1 SGHRS, CDR2 YFSETQ. The CDR3 has 12 residues. Trimming left V 2 bases short and J 6 bases short, with 8 bases between. CDR3 protein: CASSFSGSEAFF. In DNA form, the CDR3 reads TGCGCCAGCAGCTTTTCAGGGTCTGAAGCTTTCTTT.

The chain couples TRBV11-2 to TRBJ2-5, with 9 bases aligning to TRBD2. The J call could be wrong; TRBJ2-7 is a better fit for the DNA end. Per germline, CDR1 SGHAT and CDR2 FQNNGV. The CDR3 is made up of 18 amino acids. The CDR3 nucleotides are TGTGCCAGCAGCTTAGGGCGGGGGGGTCAATATCCCTCCTACGAGCAGTACTTC. It yields the protein CASSLGRGGQYPSYEQYF.

The chain uses TRBV6-1 and TRBJ2-5; D unresolved. The germline V gene encodes CDR1 MNHNS and CDR2 SASEGT. V was shortened by 4 bases and J by 5 bases, with 17 bases between the two germline ends. This CDR3 contains 15 residues. CDR3 region: CASSVGPTLGETQYF. In DNA, the CDR3 is TGTGCCAGCAGTGTCGGGCCTACCTTGGGGGAGACCCAGTACTTC.

This clone was recorded once. The chain joins TRBV10-3 to TRBJ2-5, with a weak D call TRBD1 (6 bases). This CDR3 is built from 16 residues. Germline-derived CDR1 and CDR2 are ENHRY and SYGVKD. The ends were cut back, 4 bases at V and 5 bases at J, with 20 bases in the middle. DNA for the CDR3: TGTGCCATCAGTGCAGGGGCGGCCTCCAATGCGGAGACCCAGTACTTC. Protein: CAISAGAASNAETQYF.